This passage covers 21 T cell receptor beta chains from one sample sequenced in a study of T cell repertoires in cytomegalovirus infection. MiXCR was run by TCRdb on the reads, yielding one entry per CDR3 protein. Altogether roughly 760,000 distinct CDR3 sequences are present, 35% to 45% being singletons, with the ten largest covering roughly 2.8%. Source material: PBMCs. These receptor sequences come from a human donor in good health (CMV status not recorded). Some clones in this sample may be carry-over from other donors' samples.

Comments on this clonotype: The junction departs from germline at one end; a sequencing error may be responsible. V is TRBV28 and J is TRBJ1-1; D ambiguous. Germline-derived CDR1 and CDR2 are MDHEN and SYDVKM. The CDR3 is 13 residues long. CDR3 loop: CARSFGPNTEYFF. CDR3 nucleotide sequence: TGTGCCAGAAGTTTCGGACCGAACACTGAATATTTCTTT.

Many counts were recorded for this clonotype. The J gene is TRBJ2-3, the V gene TRBV7-3, with 8 bases fitting TRBD2. The V gene's germline CDR1 is SGHTA and CDR2 FQGTGA. The CDR3 is made up of 16 amino acids. The junction had 10 bases not matched to a gene; V was cut back by 5 bases and J by 3 bases. The CDR3 region has the DNA TGTGCCAGCAGCCACGCCGGGGGGGCGGGGACAGATACGCAGTATTTT. Amino acid sequence: CASSHAGGAGTDTQYF.

The chain links TRBV28 to TRBJ2-5; 9 nucleotides line up with TRBD1. The length of the CDR3 is 15 residues. Germline CDR1 MDHEN, CDR2 SYDVKM. After removal of 6 bases from V and 5 bases from J, the junction contained 10 bases not matched to a gene. CDR3 in DNA: TGTGCCAGCAGGGAAGGGACAGGGTATGAGGAGACCCAGTACTTC. As protein: CASREGTGYEETQYF.

The rearrangement uses TRBV12-3 or TRBV12-4 and TRBJ2-7; 13 nucleotides match TRBD2. Unmatched junction bases numbered 4, after V lost 5 bases and J lost 3 bases. The CDR3 is 15 residues long. The CDR3 here is CASSGTSGIGYEQYF. The DNA for the CDR3 is TGTGCCAGCAGTGGGACTAGCGGGATCGGCTACGAGCAGTACTTC.

V and J are TRBV7-2 and TRBJ1-3; weak D call: TRBD1 (6 bases). V dropped 2 bases and J dropped 0 bases, with 11 bases sitting between them. The CDR3 totals 16 residues. CDR1 is SGHTA and CDR2 is FQGNSA in the germline V gene. The CDR3 DNA follows: TGTGCCAGCAGCTTAATACAGGGTACCTCTGGAAACACCATATATTTT. It yields the protein CASSLIQGTSGNTIYF.

This clonotype was counted at least ten times. An end of the junction does not agree with germline; a read error may underlie this. This chain connects TRBV12-3 or TRBV12-4 to TRBJ2-3; 10 bases agree with TRBD1. The CDR3 covers 14 residues. The CDR3 loop is CASSLGQGADTQYF. The CDR3 DNA sequence: TGTGCCAGCAGCTTAGGACAGGGGGCAGATACGCAGTATTTT.

This clonotype has a count of ten or more. The gene calls are TRBV7-2 and TRBJ2-7; D is unclear. The CDR3 is 15 amino acids. Trimming left V 0 bases short and J 3 bases short, with 12 bases between. The germline CDR1 and CDR2 sequences are SGHTA and FQGNSA. CDR3 region: CASSLAGHPNYEQYF. The DNA of the CDR3 is TGTGCCAGCAGCTTAGCAGGTCACCCCAACTACGAGCAGTACTTC.

This clonotype was recorded a few times. The V and J genes are TRBV5-6 and TRBJ1-1, with D unresolved. Germline CDR1 and CDR2: SGHDT and YYEEEE. With 3 bases removed from V and 7 bases from J, the gap between germline ends came to 16 bases. CDR3 length: 14 residues. DNA for the CDR3: TGTGCCAGCAGCTCCAACCGGGCCCTGCTTGAAGCTTTCTTT. This encodes CASSSNRALLEAFF.

The J gene is TRBJ2-2, the V gene TRBV7-2; no clear D gene. CDR1 is SGHTA and CDR2 is FQGNSA in the germline V gene. Trimming shortened V by 5 bases and J by 6 bases, and 13 bases separated the two germline ends. There are 14 residues in the CDR3. The CDR3 protein is CASSPPPLAGELFF. The CDR3 bases are TGTGCCAGCAGCCCCCCCCCTTTGGCCGGGGAGCTGTTTTTT.

This chain uses TRBV6-1 with TRBJ2-5; 10 bases are a match to TRBD2. The length of the CDR3 is 14 residues. V was pared by 7 bases and J by 0 bases, with 2 bases of the junction left unmatched. The germline V gene encodes CDR1 MNHNS and CDR2 SASEGT. This CDR3 reads CASTLAGDQETQYF. The CDR3 DNA is TGTGCCAGCACTCTAGCGGGAGACCAAGAGACCCAGTACTTC.

The chain links TRBV11-1 to TRBJ2-7; 7 bases agree with TRBD1. The trim removed 3 bases at V and 13 bases at J, leaving 12 bases unmatched. Germline V gives CDR1 SGHAT, CDR2 FQDESV (reference sequence). CDR3 length: 13 residues. The CDR3 here is CASSLNRDRTPYF. CDR3 nucleotide sequence: TGTGCCAGCAGCTTGAATCGGGACAGAACTCCTTACTTC.

This clonotype has more than one count but fewer than ten. The chain is built from TRBV7-6 and TRBJ2-7; D possibly corresponds to TRBD2 (6 bases). V lost 5 bases and J 3 bases, leaving 17 bases between the germline ends. The CDR3 runs 15 residues. Per the germline V gene, CDR1 is SGHVS and CDR2 is FNYEAQ. CDR3 sequence: CASSAGPYTNYEQYF. CDR3 DNA: TGTGCCAGCAGCGCGGGACCTTACACAAACTACGAGCAGTACTTC.

The V call is TRBV7-2, the J call TRBJ1-5, with D tentatively TRBD1 (6 bases). This CDR3 has 12 amino acids. Trimming left V 11 bases short and J 4 bases short, with 12 bases between. Germline V gene lookup returns CDR1 SGHTA and CDR2 FQGNSA. CDR3 DNA sequence: TGTGCCGAGGGACAATTAAATCAGCCCCAGCATTTT. Amino acid sequence: CAEGQLNQPQHF. Full variable domain (rest looked up from reference TRBV7-2 and TRBJ1-5): GAGVSQSPSNKVTEKGKDVELRCDPISGHTALYWYRQSLGQGLEFLIYFQGNSAPDKSGLPSDRFSAERTGGSVSTLTIQRTQQEDSAVYLCAEGQLNQPQHFGDGTRLSIL.

This clonotype was observed a single time. The conserved final phenylalanine or tryptophan is absent from the CDR3, which likely points to a read error. The chain carries TRBV28 and TRBJ1-2, with 7 bases aligning to TRBD1. Germline loops: CDR1 MDHEN, CDR2 SYDVKM. The CDR3 covers 14 residues. CDR3 nucleotide sequence: TGTGCCAGCAGTCCTCCGGGACAGAACTATGTCTACACCGTC. This translates into CASSPPGQNYVYTV.

This clonotype was recorded at least ten times. The gene calls are TRBV7-6 and TRBJ1-1; D unclear. The CDR3 length is 13 residues. The V and J ends lost 9 bases and 0 bases respectively, with 11 bases between them. Germline loops: CDR1 SGHVS, CDR2 FNYEAQ. CDR3 DNA: TGTGCCAGTGGACGGGATTTGAACACTGAAGCTTTCTTT. It specifies CASGRDLNTEAFF.

This clonotype was seen more than once but under ten times. The chain recombines TRBV27 with TRBJ2-5, with a weak D call TRBD1 (5 bases). Trimming pared 5 bases from V and 5 bases from J, leaving 9 bases between. Per the germline V gene, CDR1 is MNHEY and CDR2 is SMNVEV (reference sequence). CDR3 length: 12 amino acids. CDR3 DNA: TGTGCCAGCAGTACAGGTTGGGAGACCCAGTACTTC. It is translated as CASSTGWETQYF.

The J gene is TRBJ1-6, the V gene TRBV12-3 or TRBV12-4; D remains ambiguous. Between the trimmed V and J ends, which lost 5 bases and 6 bases, there was a span of 8 bases. The CDR3 extends over 13 amino acids. CDR3 DNA: TGTGCCAGCAGTCCATCACGTAATTCACCCCTCCACTTT. It specifies CASSPSRNSPLHF.

The chain is built from TRBV24-1 and TRBJ2-7; D ambiguous. V gave up 8 bases and J gave up 5 bases, with 12 bases separating them. The germline gives CDR1 KGHDR, CDR2 SFDVKD. The CDR3 runs 12 residues. The CDR3 DNA reads as TGTGCCACCAAGGTGCAGGATAACGAGCAGTACTTC. Protein sequence: CATKVQDNEQYF.

This clonotype was seen a few times. The V gene is TRBV20-1, the J gene TRBJ2-3; D is unclear. V was shortened by 2 bases and J by 0 bases, with 6 bases between the two germline ends. This CDR3 has 13 amino acids. From germline, CDR1 is DFQATT and CDR2 SNEGSKA (reference sequence). The CDR3: CSARKASTDTQYF. The CDR3, as DNA: TGCAGTGCTAGAAAGGCTAGCACAGATACGCAGTATTTT.

The chain combines TRBV6-1 with TRBJ2-2, with TRBD2 as a possible D gene (6 bases). V lost 6 bases to trimming and J lost 1 base, with 15 bases between them. Looked up from germline, CDR1 is MNHNS and CDR2 is SASEGT. This CDR3 has 16 residues. CDR3 protein: CASRLLAAENTGELFF. Here the CDR3 DNA reads TGTGCCAGCAGATTGTTAGCGGCTGAGAACACCGGGGAGCTGTTTTTT.

V is TRBV19 and J is TRBJ1-6; the match to TRBD1 covers 7 bases. Germline loops: CDR1 LNHDA, CDR2 SQIVND (reference sequence). The CDR3 totals 14 residues. J gave up 6 bases and V 7 bases, and 6 bases lay outside the gene matches. DNA of the CDR3: TGTGCCAGTACGAGGGGGCTTACTAATTCACCCCTCCACTTT. Translation gives CASTRGLTNSPLHF.